The 22 T cell receptor beta chains presented below share a single source sample, sequenced in a study of T cell responses to AZD1222 COVID-19 vaccine. Only in-frame clones appear in the TCRdb table, and some are missing; sequencing was by immunoSEQ multiplex PCR. The sample has tens of thousands of clones, roughly 88% seen once. This specimen consisted of peripheral blood, obtained 28 days after the second AZD1222 dose. These receptors came from an adult who received the AZD1222 COVID-19 vaccine.

This chain links TRBV19 with TRBJ2-3; the match to TRBD1 covers 9 bases. The CDR3 runs to 14 residues. From germline, CDR1 is LNHDA and CDR2 SQIVND (reference sequence). V lost 1 base and J lost 4; bases outside the gene matches: 0. The CDR3 bases are TGTGCCAGTAGTATAGGACAGGGGGCAGATACGCAGTATTTT. This translates into CASSIGQGADTQYF.

Remarks on this clone: The germline gene is not matched at one end of the junction; a read error may be the cause. The CDR3 reads CASSQELANTGELFF. The CDR3 DNA reads TGCGCCAGCAGCCAAGAGCTAGCGAATACCGGGGAGCTGTTTTTT. The V call is TRBV4-3, the J call TRBJ2-2, with D perhaps matching TRBD2 (6 bases). The CDR3 spans 15 residues. CDR1 is LGHNA and CDR2 is YSLEER in the germline V gene.

The chain couples TRBV6-2 or TRBV6-3 to TRBJ2-7; 9 bases are shared with TRBD1. Trimming took 4 bases from V and 4 from J; bases not matched to a gene: 8. There are 15 residues in the CDR3. Germline V gene sequence: CDR1 MNHEY, CDR2 SVGEGT. CDR3 coding DNA: TGTGCCAGCAGTTCCTCGTGGACAGGGGATTACGAGCAGTACTTC. This sequence encodes CASSSSWTGDYEQYF.

The chain joins TRBV7-2 to TRBJ1-5; 8 nucleotides line up with TRBD1. Trimming at V came to 4 bases and at J to 7 bases, leaving 12 bases not matched to a gene. The CDR3 has 16 amino acids. Germline values: CDR1 SGHTA, CDR2 FQGNSA. The CDR3 nucleotides are TGTGCCAGCAGCTCCCCCCTCACAGGGGGAATGCAGCCCCAGCATTTT. Residues: CASSSPLTGGMQPQHF.

The chain joins TRBV11-2 to TRBJ1-6; D is undetermined. CDR3 length equals 13 residues. V was clipped by 4 bases and J by 13 bases, with 14 bases between them. Germline V CDR1 and CDR2: SGHAT, FQNNGV. The DNA for the CDR3 is TGTGCCAGCAGCTCCGATTTCAGTCTCCCCCTCCACTTT. It codes for CASSSDFSLPLHF.

The V and J genes are TRBV10-3 and TRBJ1-6, with 9 bases that match TRBD1. This CDR3 comprises 16 residues. CDR1 is ENHRY, CDR2 SYGVKD, per germline. Trimming took 0 bases from V and 9 from J; bases not matched to a gene: 6. CDR3 DNA: TGTGCCATCAGTGAGTCGGCGGGACAGGGAGGTTCACCCCTCCACTTT. Encoded protein: CAISESAGQGGSPLHF.

This CDR3 is CASSPGGDQPQHF. In DNA form, the CDR3 reads TGTGCCAGCAGCCCCGGGGGGGATCAGCCCCAGCATTTT. The chain couples TRBV4-2 to TRBJ1-5; maybe TRBD1 (5 bases). Germline CDR1 is LGHNA and CDR2 is YNFKEQ. The CDR3 consists of 13 residues. The germline V and J ends were trimmed by 4 bases and 5 bases, with 9 bases remaining between them.

The chain couples TRBV3-1 (or the pseudogene TRBV3-2) to TRBJ2-5, with a tentative D call TRBD1 (6 bases). Trimming left V 1 base short and J 12 bases short, with 15 bases between. Germline V CDR1 and CDR2: LGHDT, YNNKEL (reference sequence). The length of the CDR3 is 13 residues. The CDR3 DNA follows: TGTGCCAGCAGCCAAGTACAGAGGGCAGGGGAGTACTTC. It is translated as CASSQVQRAGEYF.

This chain joins TRBV5-1 and TRBJ1-5, with D uncertain. Germline loops: CDR1 SGHRS, CDR2 YFSETQ. V was cut by 2 bases and J by 2 bases, with 8 bases left in between. The CDR3 sequence is 14 residues long. In DNA, the CDR3 is TGCGCCAGCAGCTTTGGTGTTGGCAATCAGCCCCAGCATTTT. Protein sequence: CASSFGVGNQPQHF. The full variable domain, completed using reference TRBV5-1 and TRBJ1-5, is KAGVTQTPRYLIKTRGQQVTLSCSPISGHRSVSWYQQTPGQGLQFLFEYFSETQRNKGNFPGRFSGRQFSNSRSEMNVSTLELGDSALYLCASSFGVGNQPQHFGDGTRLSIL.

V and J are TRBV4-3 and TRBJ2-1, with a tentative D call TRBD1 (6 bases). The CDR3 extends over 16 amino acids. Between the trimmed V and J ends, which lost 1 base and 7 bases, there was a span of 17 bases. Germline-derived CDR1 and CDR2 are LGHNA and YSLEER. The CDR3 coding sequence is TGCGCCAGCAGCCAAGTCCCTAGTCAAGGGGGAAATGAGCAGTTCTTC. Protein: CASSQVPSQGGNEQFF.

The count of this clone is one. This chain uses TRBV28 with TRBJ2-4; 12 bases map to TRBD2. The CDR3 extends over 19 amino acids. The V segment lost 3 bases and the J segment 0 bases; nucleotides outside the gene matches: 9. Germline V CDR1 and CDR2: MDHEN, SYDVKM. Here the CDR3 reads CASSFSRLAGVIAKNIQYF. The CDR3 DNA reads TGTGCCAGCAGTTTTTCGAGACTAGCGGGAGTTATAGCCAAAAACATTCAGTACTTC.

This clone was seen a handful of times. Here the CDR3 reads CASNPSPLYNSPLHF. For the CDR3, the DNA is TGTGCCAGCAACCCCAGTCCGTTGTATAATTCACCCCTCCACTTT. The chain is built from TRBV2 and TRBJ1-6; D is ambiguous. This CDR3 is 15 amino acids long. V was clipped by 7 bases and J by 4 bases, with 14 bases between them. Germline lookup yields CDR1 SNHLY and CDR2 FYNNEI.

The chain joins TRBV5-3 to TRBJ1-5; 12 bases agree with TRBD1. TRBV5-3 is treated as an ORF (open reading frame) with a function not yet certain. The CDR3 is made up of 18 amino acids. The V segment lost 3 bases and the J segment 0 bases; nucleotides outside the gene matches: 7. The CDR3 coding sequence is TGTGCCAGAAGCTGGGACAGGGGGCGGGGGTATAGCAATCAGCCCCAGCATTTT. Amino acid sequence: CARSWDRGRGYSNQPQHF.

As regards this clone: At one end, the junction sequence differs from germline, possibly due to a read error. The chain is built from TRBV7-2 and TRBJ1-6; D possibly corresponds to TRBD1 (6 bases). Germline CDR1 and CDR2: SGHTA and FQGNSA. There are 17 residues in the CDR3. In nucleotides, the CDR3 is TGTGCCAGCAGCCTAGCCACCGGGGGCGCAGGTCGTTCACCCCTCCACTTT. Protein product: CASSLATGGAGRSPLHF. Full variable domain (remainder filled in from reference TRBV7-2 and TRBJ1-6): GAGVSQSPSNKVTEKGKDVELRCDPISGHTALYWYRQSLGQGLEFLIYFQGNSAPDKSGLPSDRFSAERTGGSVSTLTIQRTQQEDSAVYLCASSLATGGAGRSPLHFGNGTRLTVT.

The rearrangement joins TRBV19 to TRBJ1-3, with D maybe TRBD1 (5 bases). CDR3 length: 15 residues. Trimming removed 7 bases at V and 2 bases at J, with 15 bases between. CDR1 is LNHDA and CDR2 is SQIVND in the germline V gene (reference sequence). DNA of the CDR3: TGTGCCAGTACCGATCGACGGGGCCCTGGAAACACCATATATTTT. Translation: CASTDRRGPGNTIYF.

V is TRBV4-3 and J is TRBJ2-7; perhaps TRBD1 as D (6 bases). Germline CDR1 LGHNA, CDR2 YSLEER. V lost 0 bases and J 2 bases, leaving 8 bases between the germline ends. The CDR3 loop spans 14 amino acids. The CDR3 nucleotides are TGCGCCAGCAGCCAAGATTCAGGGGCCTACGAGCAGTACTTC. Its translation is CASSQDSGAYEQYF.

The J gene is TRBJ1-5, the V gene TRBV28, with 8 bases matching TRBD1. Germline V CDR1 and CDR2: MDHEN, SYDVKM. This CDR3 has 16 amino acids. The ends lost 4 bases at V and 6 bases at J; junction bases unmatched: 11. The CDR3, as DNA: TGTGCCAGCAGTTCGACAGGACAGGGTTGGAGTCAGCCCCAGCATTTT. Translated: CASSSTGQGWSQPQHF.

The rearrangement joins TRBV19 to TRBJ1-1; weak D call: TRBD1 (5 bases). Germline loops: CDR1 LNHDA, CDR2 SQIVND (reference sequence). This CDR3 region has 16 residues. The V end was cut by 4 bases, the J end by 4 bases, with 19 bases between. CDR3 DNA sequence: TGTGCCAGTAGTACAGGGTGGGACGTTACGGGCACTGAAGCTTTCTTT. Amino acid sequence: CASSTGWDVTGTEAFF.

As regards this clone: The sample carries other DNA sequences with the same CDR3. The gene calls are TRBV3-1 (or the pseudogene TRBV3-2) and TRBJ2-2, with a weak D call TRBD2 (7 bases). There are 15 residues in the CDR3. The germline gives CDR1 LGHDT, CDR2 YNNKEL (reference sequence). Trimming removed 3 bases from V and 3 bases from J, with 11 bases in between. The chain's CDR3 is CASSQGGADTGELFF. The CDR3 region has the DNA TGTGCCAGCAGCCAGGGGGGGGCTGACACCGGGGAGCTGTTTTTT.

The chain uses TRBV5-6 and TRBJ2-6; no firm D call. Germline assignment: CDR1 SGHDT and CDR2 YYEEEE. Between the trimmed V and J ends, which lost 2 bases and 0 bases, there was a span of 6 bases. The length of the CDR3 is 15 residues. CDR3: CASSFRGSGANVLTF. In DNA, the CDR3 is TGTGCCAGCAGCTTCAGAGGCTCTGGGGCCAACGTCCTGACTTTC.

Concerning this clone itself: The sample contains more than one DNA sequence encoding this CDR3. The chain is built from TRBV11-3 and TRBJ2-3; the D is unclear. Deletions cut 3 bases from V and 3 bases from J, with 4 bases between. The CDR3 is 12 amino acids. Per germline, CDR1 SGHNT and CDR2 YENEEA. The CDR3, as DNA: TGTGCCAGCAGCTTGGTTACAGATACGCAGTATTTT. It codes for CASSLVTDTQYF.

V gene TRBV28 combines with J gene TRBJ1-3, with 9 nucleotides matching TRBD1. This CDR3 is 17 amino acids long. Germline values: CDR1 MDHEN, CDR2 SYDVKM. Losses at the gene ends were 5 bases for V and 0 bases for J; bases not matched to a gene: 8. In nucleotides, the CDR3 is TGTGCCAGCAGTGCGCCCGGGACAGGGCTCTCTGGAAACACCATATATTTT. Amino acids: CASSAPGTGLSGNTIYF. Full variable domain (outside the CDR3, taken from reference TRBV28 and TRBJ1-3): DVKVTQSSRYLVKRTGEKVFLECVQDMDHENMFWYRQDPGLGLRLIYFSYDVKMKEKGDIPEGYSVSREKKERFSLILESASTNQTSMYLCASSAPGTGLSGNTIYFGEGSWLTVV.